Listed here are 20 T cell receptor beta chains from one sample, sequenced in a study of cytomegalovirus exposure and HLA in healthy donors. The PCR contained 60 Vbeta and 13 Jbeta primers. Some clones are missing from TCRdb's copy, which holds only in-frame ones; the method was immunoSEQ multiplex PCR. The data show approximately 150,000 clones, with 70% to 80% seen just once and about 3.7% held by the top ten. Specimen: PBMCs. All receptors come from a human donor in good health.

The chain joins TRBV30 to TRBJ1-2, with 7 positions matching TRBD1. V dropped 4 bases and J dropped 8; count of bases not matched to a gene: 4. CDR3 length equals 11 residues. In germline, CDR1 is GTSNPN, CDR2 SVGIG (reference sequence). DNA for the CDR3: TGTGCCTGGACCGGGACAGAAGGCTACACCTTC. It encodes CAWTGTEGYTF.

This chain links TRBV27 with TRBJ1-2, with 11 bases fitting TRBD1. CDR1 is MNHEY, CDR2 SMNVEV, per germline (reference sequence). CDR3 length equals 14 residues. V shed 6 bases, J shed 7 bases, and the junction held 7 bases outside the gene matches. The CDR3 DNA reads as TGTGCCAGCAGATGGACAGGGGGCTCGTCTGGCTACACCTTC. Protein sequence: CASRWTGGSSGYTF.

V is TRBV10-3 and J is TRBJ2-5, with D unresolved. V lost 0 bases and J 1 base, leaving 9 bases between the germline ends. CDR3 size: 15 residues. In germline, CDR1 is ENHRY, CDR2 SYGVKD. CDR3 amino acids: CAISESSDRQETQYF. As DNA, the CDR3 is TGTGCCATCAGTGAGTCGAGTGATCGCCAAGAGACCCAGTACTTC.

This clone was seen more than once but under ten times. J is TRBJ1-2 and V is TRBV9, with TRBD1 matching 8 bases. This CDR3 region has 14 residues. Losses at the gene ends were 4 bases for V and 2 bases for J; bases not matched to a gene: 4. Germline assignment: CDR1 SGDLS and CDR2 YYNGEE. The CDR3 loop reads CASSPGQGNYGYTF. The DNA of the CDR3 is TGTGCCAGCAGCCCTGGACAGGGAAACTATGGCTACACCTTC.

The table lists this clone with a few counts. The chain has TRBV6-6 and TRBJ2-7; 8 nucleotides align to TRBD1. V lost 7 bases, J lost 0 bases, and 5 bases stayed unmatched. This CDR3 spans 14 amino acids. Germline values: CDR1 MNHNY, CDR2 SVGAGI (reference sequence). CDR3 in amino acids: CASTLRGPSYEQYF. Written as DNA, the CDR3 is TGTGCCAGCACCCTCAGGGGGCCCTCCTACGAGCAGTACTTC.

DNA of the CDR3: TGTGCCAGCAGTTACTCGGACAGGGTAGGGGGGACCCAGTACTTC. Protein product: CASSYSDRVGGTQYF. The chain employs TRBV27 and TRBJ2-5; 8 bases map to TRBD1. Germline V lookup: CDR1 MNHEY, CDR2 SMNVEV (reference sequence). CDR3 length: 15 residues. The J segment lost 7 bases and the V segment lost 4 bases, leaving 11 bases of the junction unmatched.

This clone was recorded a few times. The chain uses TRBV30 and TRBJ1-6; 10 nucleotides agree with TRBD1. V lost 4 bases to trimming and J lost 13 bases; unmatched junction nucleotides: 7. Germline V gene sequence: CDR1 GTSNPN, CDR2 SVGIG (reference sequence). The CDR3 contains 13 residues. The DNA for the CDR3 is TGTGCCTGGACCGGGACAGGGGAGGATCCCCTCCACTTT. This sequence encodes CAWTGTGEDPLHF.

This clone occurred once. CDR3 protein: CASRRGLAYEQYF. The CDR3 coding sequence is TGTGCCAGCAGGAGAGGGTTGGCCTACGAGCAGTACTTC. The gene calls are TRBV6-5 and TRBJ2-7, with a tentative D call TRBD2 (5 bases). V was cut by 6 bases and J by 2 bases, with 11 bases left in between. The CDR3 has 13 residues. Germline lookup yields CDR1 MNHEY and CDR2 SVGAGI.

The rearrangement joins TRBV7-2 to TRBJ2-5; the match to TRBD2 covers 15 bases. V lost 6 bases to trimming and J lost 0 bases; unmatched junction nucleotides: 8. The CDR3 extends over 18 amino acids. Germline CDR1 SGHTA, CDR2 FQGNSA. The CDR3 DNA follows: TGTGCCAGCAGTGAGGGACTAGCGGGAGGCTGGTACCAAGAGACCCAGTACTTC. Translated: CASSEGLAGGWYQETQYF.

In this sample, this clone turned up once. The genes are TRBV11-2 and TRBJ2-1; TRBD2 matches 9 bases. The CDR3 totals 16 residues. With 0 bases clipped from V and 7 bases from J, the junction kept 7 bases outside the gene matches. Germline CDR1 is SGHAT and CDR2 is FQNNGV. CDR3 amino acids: CASSLESGGPINEQFF. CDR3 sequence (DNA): TGTGCCAGCAGCTTAGAGAGCGGGGGGCCCATAAATGAGCAGTTCTTC.

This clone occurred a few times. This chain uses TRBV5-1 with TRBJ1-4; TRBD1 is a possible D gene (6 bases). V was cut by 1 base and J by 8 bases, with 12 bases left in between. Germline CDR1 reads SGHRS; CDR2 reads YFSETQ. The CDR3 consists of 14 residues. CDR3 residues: CASSLRGAGEKLFF. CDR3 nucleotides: TGCGCCAGCAGCTTGCGGGGGGCAGGAGAAAAACTGTTTTTT.

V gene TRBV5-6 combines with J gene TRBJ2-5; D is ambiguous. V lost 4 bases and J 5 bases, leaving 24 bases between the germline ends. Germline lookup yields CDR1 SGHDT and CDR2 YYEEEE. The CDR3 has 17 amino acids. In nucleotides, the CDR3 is TGTGCCAGCAGCCCTACTAAGCCGTCGACCCCGGCCGAGACCCAGTACTTC. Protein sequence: CASSPTKPSTPAETQYF.

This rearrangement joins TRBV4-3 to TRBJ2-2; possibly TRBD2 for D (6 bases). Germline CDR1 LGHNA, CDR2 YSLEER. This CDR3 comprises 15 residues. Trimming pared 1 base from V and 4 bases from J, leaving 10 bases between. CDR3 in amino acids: CASSQVGGVTGELFF. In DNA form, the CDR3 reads TGCGCCAGCAGCCAAGTGGGGGGTGTCACCGGGGAGCTGTTTTTT.

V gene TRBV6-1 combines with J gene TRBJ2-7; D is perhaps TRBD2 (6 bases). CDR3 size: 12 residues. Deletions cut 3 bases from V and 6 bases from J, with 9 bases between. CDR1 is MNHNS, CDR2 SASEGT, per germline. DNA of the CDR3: TGTGCCAGCAGTGAGACTAGTCTCGAGCAGTACTTC. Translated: CASSETSLEQYF.

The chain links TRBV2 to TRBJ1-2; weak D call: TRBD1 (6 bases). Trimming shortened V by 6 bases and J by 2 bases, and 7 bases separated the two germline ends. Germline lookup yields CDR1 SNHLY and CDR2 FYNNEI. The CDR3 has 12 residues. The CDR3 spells CASRTGNYGYTF. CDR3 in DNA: TGTGCCAGCAGAACAGGGAACTATGGCTACACCTTC.

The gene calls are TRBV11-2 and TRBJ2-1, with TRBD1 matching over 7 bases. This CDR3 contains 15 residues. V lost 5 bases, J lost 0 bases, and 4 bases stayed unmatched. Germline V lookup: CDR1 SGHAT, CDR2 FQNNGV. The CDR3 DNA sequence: TGTGCCAGCAGCCAGACAGGGAGCTCCTACAATGAGCAGTTCTTC. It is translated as CASSQTGSSYNEQFF.

CDR3 nucleotide sequence: TGTGCCAGCAGTTTATACTTCTACCCCTACGAGCAGTACTTC. Translation gives CASSLYFYPYEQYF. V gene TRBV28 combines with J gene TRBJ2-7; unclear D gene. CDR3 length equals 14 residues. V was shortened by 1 base and J by 2 bases, with 9 bases between the two germline ends. Germline V gene lookup returns CDR1 MDHEN and CDR2 SYDVKM.

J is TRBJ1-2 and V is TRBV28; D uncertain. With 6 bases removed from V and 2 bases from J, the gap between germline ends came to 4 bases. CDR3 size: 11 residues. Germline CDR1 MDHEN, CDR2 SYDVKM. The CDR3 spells CASSFNYGYTF. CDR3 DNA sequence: TGTGCCAGCAGCTTCAACTATGGCTACACCTTC.

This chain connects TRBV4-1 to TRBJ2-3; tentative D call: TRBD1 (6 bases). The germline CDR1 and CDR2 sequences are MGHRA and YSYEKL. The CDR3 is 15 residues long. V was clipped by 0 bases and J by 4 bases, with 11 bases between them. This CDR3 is CASSQEGAGADTQYF. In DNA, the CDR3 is TGCGCCAGCAGCCAAGAAGGTGCAGGGGCAGATACGCAGTATTTT.

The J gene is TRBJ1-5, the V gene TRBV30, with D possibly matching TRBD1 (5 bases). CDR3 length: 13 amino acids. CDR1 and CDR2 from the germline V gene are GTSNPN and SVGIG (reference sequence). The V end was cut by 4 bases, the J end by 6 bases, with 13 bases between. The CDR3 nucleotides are TGTGCCTGGAACACGGCGCAGGGTCAGCCCCAGCATTTT. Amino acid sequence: CAWNTAQGQPQHF.